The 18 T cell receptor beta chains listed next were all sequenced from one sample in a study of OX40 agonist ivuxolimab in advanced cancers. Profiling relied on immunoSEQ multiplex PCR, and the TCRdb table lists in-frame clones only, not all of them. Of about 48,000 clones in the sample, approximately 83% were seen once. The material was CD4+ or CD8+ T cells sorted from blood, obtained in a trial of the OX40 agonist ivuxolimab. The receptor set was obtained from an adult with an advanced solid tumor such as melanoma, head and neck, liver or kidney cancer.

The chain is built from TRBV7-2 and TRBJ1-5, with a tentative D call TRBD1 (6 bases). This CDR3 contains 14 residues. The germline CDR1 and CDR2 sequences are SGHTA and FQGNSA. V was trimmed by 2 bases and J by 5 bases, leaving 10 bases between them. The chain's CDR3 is CASSLQGRYQPQHF. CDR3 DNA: TGTGCCAGCAGCTTACAGGGGCGATATCAGCCCCAGCATTTT. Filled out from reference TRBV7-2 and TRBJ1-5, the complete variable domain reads GAGVSQSPSNKVTEKGKDVELRCDPISGHTALYWYRQSLGQGLEFLIYFQGNSAPDKSGLPSDRFSAERTGGSVSTLTIQRTQQEDSAVYLCASSLQGRYQPQHFGDGTRLSIL.

CDR3 DNA sequence: TGCGCCAGCAGCCAGCGGGACAGGGGGGTCCGGGAGCTGTTTTTT. The encoded protein is CASSQRDRGVRELFF. The chain combines TRBV4-3 with TRBJ2-2; 11 bases line up with TRBD1. CDR1 LGHNA and CDR2 YSLEER come from the germline V gene. J was trimmed by 9 bases and V by 3 bases; bases with no gene match: 6. The CDR3 contains 15 residues.

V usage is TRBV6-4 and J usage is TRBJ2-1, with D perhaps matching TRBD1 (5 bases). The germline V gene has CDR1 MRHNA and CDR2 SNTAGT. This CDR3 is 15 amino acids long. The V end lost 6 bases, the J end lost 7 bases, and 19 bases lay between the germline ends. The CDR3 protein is CASRKDAEPGNEQFF. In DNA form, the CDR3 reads TGTGCCAGCAGAAAGGACGCGGAACCAGGGAATGAGCAGTTCTTC.

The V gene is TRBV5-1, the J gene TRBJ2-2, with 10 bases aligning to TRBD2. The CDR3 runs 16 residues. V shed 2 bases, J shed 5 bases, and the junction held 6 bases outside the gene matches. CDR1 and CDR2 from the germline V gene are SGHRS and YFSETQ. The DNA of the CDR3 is TGCGCCAGCAGCTTCGGGACTAGCGTCGGGACCGGGGAGCTGTTTTTT. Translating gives CASSFGTSVGTGELFF.

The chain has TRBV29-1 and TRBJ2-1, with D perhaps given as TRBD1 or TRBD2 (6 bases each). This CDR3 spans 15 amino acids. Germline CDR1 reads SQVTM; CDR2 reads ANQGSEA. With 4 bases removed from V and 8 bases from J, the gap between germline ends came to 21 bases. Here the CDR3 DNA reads TGCAGCGTTGTTGCTGGGGGGCGGATGGGCGATGAGCAGTTCTTC. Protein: CSVVAGGRMGDEQFF.

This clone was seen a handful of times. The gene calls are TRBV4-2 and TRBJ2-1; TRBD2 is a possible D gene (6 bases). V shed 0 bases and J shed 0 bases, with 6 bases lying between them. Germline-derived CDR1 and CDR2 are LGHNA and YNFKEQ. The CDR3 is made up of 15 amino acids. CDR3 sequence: CASSQDSGSYNEQFF. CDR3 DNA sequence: TGTGCCAGCAGCCAAGATAGCGGCTCCTACAATGAGCAGTTCTTC.

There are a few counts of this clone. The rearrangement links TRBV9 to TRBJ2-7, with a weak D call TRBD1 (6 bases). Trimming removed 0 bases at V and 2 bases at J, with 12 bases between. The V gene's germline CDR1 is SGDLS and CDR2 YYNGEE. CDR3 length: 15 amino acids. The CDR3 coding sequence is TGTGCCAGCAGCGTAGGTTCAGGGGCCACCTACGAGCAGTACTTC. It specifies CASSVGSGATYEQYF.

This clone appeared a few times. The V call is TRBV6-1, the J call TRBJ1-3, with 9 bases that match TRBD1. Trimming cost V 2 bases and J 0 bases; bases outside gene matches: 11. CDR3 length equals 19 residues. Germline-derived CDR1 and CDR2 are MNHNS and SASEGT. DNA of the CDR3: TGTGCCAGCAGTGAACTCCCGGGACAGGGTGTTACCTCTGGAAACACCATATATTTT. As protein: CASSELPGQGVTSGNTIYF.

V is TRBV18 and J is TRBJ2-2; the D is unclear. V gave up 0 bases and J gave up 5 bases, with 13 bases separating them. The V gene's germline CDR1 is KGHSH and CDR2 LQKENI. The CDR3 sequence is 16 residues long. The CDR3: CASSPPPTPRTGELFF. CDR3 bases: TGTGCCAGCTCACCACCCCCGACCCCCAGGACCGGGGAGCTGTTTTTT.

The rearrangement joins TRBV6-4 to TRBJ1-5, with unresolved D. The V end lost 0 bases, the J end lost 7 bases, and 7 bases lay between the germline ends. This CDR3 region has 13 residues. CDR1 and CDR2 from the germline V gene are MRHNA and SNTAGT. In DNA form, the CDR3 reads TGTGCCAGCAGTGACTCCAGCGGGCAGCCCCAGCATTTT. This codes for CASSDSSGQPQHF.

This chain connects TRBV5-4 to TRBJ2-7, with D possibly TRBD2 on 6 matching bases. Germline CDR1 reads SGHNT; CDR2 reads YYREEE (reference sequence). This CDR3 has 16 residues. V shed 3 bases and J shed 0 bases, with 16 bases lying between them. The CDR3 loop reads CASSSPGGANSYEQYF. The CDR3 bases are TGTGCCAGCAGCTCTCCTGGCGGGGCGAACTCCTACGAGCAGTACTTC.

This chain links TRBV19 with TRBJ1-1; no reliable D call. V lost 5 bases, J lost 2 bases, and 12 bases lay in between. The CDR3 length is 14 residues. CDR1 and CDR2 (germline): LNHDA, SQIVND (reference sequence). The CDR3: CASSSLRGNTEAFF. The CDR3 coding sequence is TGTGCCAGTAGTTCGTTGCGCGGAAACACTGAAGCTTTCTTT.

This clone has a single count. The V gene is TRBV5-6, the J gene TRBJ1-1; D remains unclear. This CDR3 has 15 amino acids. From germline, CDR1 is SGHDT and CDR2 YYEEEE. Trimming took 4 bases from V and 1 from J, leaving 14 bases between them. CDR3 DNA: TGTGCCAGCAGCAGACACGCCTTAGCGAACACTGAAGCTTTCTTT. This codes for CASSRHALANTEAFF.

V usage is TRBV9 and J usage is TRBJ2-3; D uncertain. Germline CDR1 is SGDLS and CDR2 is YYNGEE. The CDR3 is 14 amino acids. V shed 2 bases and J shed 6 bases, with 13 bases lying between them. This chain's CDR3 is CASSVSNPEDTQYF. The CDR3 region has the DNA TGTGCCAGCAGCGTCTCCAACCCGGAGGATACGCAGTATTTT.

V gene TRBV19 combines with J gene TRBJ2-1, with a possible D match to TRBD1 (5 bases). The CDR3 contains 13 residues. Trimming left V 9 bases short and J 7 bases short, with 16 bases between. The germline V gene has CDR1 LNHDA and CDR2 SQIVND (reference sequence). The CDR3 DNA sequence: TGTGCCAGCAGGGATTATCAGGGAAATGAGCAGTTCTTC. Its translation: CASRDYQGNEQFF.

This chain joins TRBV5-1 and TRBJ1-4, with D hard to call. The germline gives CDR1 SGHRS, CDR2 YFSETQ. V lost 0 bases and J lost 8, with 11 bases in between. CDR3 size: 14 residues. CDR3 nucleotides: TGCGCCAGCAGCTTGGCTGGGGTGAGAGAAAAACTGTTTTTT. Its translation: CASSLAGVREKLFF.

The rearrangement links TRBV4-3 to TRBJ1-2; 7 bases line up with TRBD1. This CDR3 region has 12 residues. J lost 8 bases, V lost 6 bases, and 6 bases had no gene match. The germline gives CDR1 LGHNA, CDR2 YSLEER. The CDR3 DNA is TGCGCCAGCAGACGCGCACAGGGGGGCTACACCTTC. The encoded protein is CASRRAQGGYTF.

The CDR3 region is CASSDWDGTQHF. For the CDR3, the DNA is TGTGCCAGCAGTGATTGGGACGGCACCCAGCATTTT. The gene calls are TRBV6-1 and TRBJ1-5; D is perhaps TRBD1 (5 bases). In germline, CDR1 is MNHNS, CDR2 SASEGT. Trimming took off 3 bases at V and 11 bases at J, with 11 bases between the two ends. The CDR3 consists of 12 residues.